These 25 T cell receptor beta chains came from one sample sequenced in a study of Tregs in tolerant kidney transplant recipients. The table came from immunoSEQ multiplex PCR; TCRdb's copy has only in-frame clones and leaves some out. The listing contains some 52,000 clones. The sample was CD4+ T cells from blood, taken before the transplant. These receptors were collected from a human donor who received a combined kidney and bone marrow transplant.

Concerning this clone: The read ends 3 residues shy of where the CDR3 ends; the end is completed using the germline J gene. The V call is TRBV5-1, the J call TRBJ2-1; D is uncertain. CDR1 and CDR2 from the germline V gene are SGHRS and YFSETQ. This CDR3 is 12 amino acids long. Trimming took off 0 bases at V and 5 bases at J, with 3 bases between the two ends. The sequenced part of the CDR3 DNA is TGCGCCAGCAGCTTGGGTAACAATGAG. Translation: CASSLGNNE. The full CDR3 reads CASSLGNNEQFF.

The CDR3 region is CASSRDRATNEKLFF. The sequenced CDR3 bases are TGTGCCAGCAGCCGAGACAGGGCAACTAATGAAAAA. This rearrangement joins TRBV5-8 to TRBJ1-4, with 7 positions matching TRBD1. The read ends 3 residues before the CDR3 terminus; that terminus is restored from the germline J gene. This CDR3 spans 15 amino acids. J lost 0 bases, V lost 4 bases, and 3 bases had no gene match. CDR1 is SGHTS and CDR2 is YDEGEE in the germline V gene.

As to this clone: From the germline J gene comes the end of the CDR3, since the read stops 3 residues before it. The rearrangement links TRBV6-1 to TRBJ2-7; a possible D gene is TRBD2 (5 bases). The CDR3 has 13 amino acids. Germline CDR1 is MNHNS and CDR2 is SASEGT. The V and J ends lost 3 bases and 3 bases respectively, with 9 bases between them. The DNA read from the CDR3 is TGTGCCAGCAGTGATTCGGGGAACTACGAG. It encodes CASSDSGNYE. The whole CDR3 sequence is CASSDSGNYEQYF.

This chain's CDR3 is CASSQSQGSNQPQHF. The CDR3 bases that were read are TGTGCCAGTAGTCAAAGCCAGGGGAGCAATCAGCCC. This chain connects TRBV19 to TRBJ1-5, with a weak D call TRBD1 (6 bases). Read coverage stops 3 residues before the CDR3 terminus; the germline J gene supplies the remainder. Trimming left V 5 bases short and J 1 base short, with 12 bases between. Germline values: CDR1 LNHDA, CDR2 SQIVND (reference sequence). This CDR3 contains 15 residues.

Remarks on this clone: The CDR3 goes on 3 residues after the read ends, and that part is filled in from the germline J gene. The rearrangement links TRBV5-1 to TRBJ2-3; TRBD2 matches at 14 bases. There are 17 residues in the CDR3. CDR1 and CDR2 (germline): SGHRS, YFSETQ. This CDR3 is CASSPRTSGGLPTTQYF. Incomplete CDR3 DNA: TGCGCCAGCAGCCCGAGGACTAGCGGGGGGCTCCCGACGACG.

Of note for this clone: Read sequence stops 3 residues before the CDR3 end, and the germline J gene provides the missing end. The rearrangement links TRBV2 to TRBJ2-2, with TRBD1 as a possible D gene (5 bases). V dropped 8 bases and J dropped 2 bases, with 12 bases sitting between them. Germline CDR1 reads SNHLY; CDR2 reads FYNNEI. The CDR3 has 14 amino acids. CDR3 amino acids: CASLGAFNTGELFF. The sequenced part of the CDR3 DNA is TGTGCCAGCCTAGGGGCCTTTAACACCGGGGAG.

Note on this clone: The CDR3 end falls 3 residues outside the read, so it is completed with the germline J gene. The V call is TRBV23-1, the J call TRBJ2-7, with D unresolved. TRBV23-1 is recorded as an ORF, its role being uncertain. CDR3 length equals 15 residues. Trimming shortened V by 0 bases and J by 0 bases, and 9 bases separated the two germline ends. CDR3 DNA, as far as it was read: TGCGCCAGCAGTCAATCGGGCAGGAGCTCCTACGAG. The encoded protein is CASSQSGRSSYE. The whole CDR3 protein reads CASSQSGRSSYEQYF.

For this clone: The read ends 3 residues shy of where the CDR3 ends; the end is completed using the germline J gene. This rearrangement joins TRBV30 to TRBJ2-2; TRBD1 matches at 8 bases. Trimming took 3 bases from V and 4 from J; bases not matched to a gene: 7. CDR3 length equals 15 residues. Germline V gives CDR1 GTSNPN, CDR2 SVGIG (reference sequence). The sequenced CDR3 bases are TGTGCCTGGAGAAGGCAGGGGGCGCGCACCGGGGAG. It translates to CAWRRQGARTGE. The entire CDR3 protein reads CAWRRQGARTGELFF.

As concerns this clone: From the germline J gene comes the end of the CDR3, since the read stops 3 residues before it. J is TRBJ2-5 and V is TRBV19; possibly TRBD1 for D (5 bases). Trimming removed 5 bases from V and 5 bases from J, with 18 bases in between. Germline values: CDR1 LNHDA, CDR2 SQIVND (reference sequence). This CDR3 has 15 residues. The CDR3 sequence is CASSPRKGKLETQYF. The DNA read from the CDR3 is TGTGCCAGTAGTCCCCGGAAGGGGAAGTTGGAGACC.

Regarding this clone: The CDR3 extends 3 residues past the end of the read, so its final part is completed from the germline J gene. The rearrangement joins TRBV10-3 to TRBJ2-1; 10 positions agree with TRBD2. V lost 3 bases and J lost 5; bases outside the gene matches: 7. This CDR3 comprises 16 residues. Germline V CDR1 and CDR2: ENHRY, SYGVKD. CDR3 sequence: CAISDPLGTSDNEQFF. Partial CDR3 DNA: TGTGCCATCAGTGACCCGCTCGGGACTAGCGACAATGAG.

Points on this clone: The read falls 3 residues short of the CDR3 end, and the missing part is taken from the germline J gene. This rearrangement joins TRBV5-6 to TRBJ1-3; TRBD1 is a possible D gene (6 bases). This CDR3 region has 15 residues. V was shortened by 4 bases and J by 1 base, with 12 bases between the two germline ends. The germline CDR1 and CDR2 sequences are SGHDT and YYEEEE. The CDR3 reads CASSPDRGSGNTIYF. CDR3 DNA, as far as it was read: TGTGCCAGCAGCCCGGACAGAGGGTCTGGAAACACC.

Concerning this clone itself: The read halts 3 residues ahead of the CDR3 end, with the missing end drawn from the germline J gene. The V call is TRBV11-2, the J call TRBJ2-7; D may be TRBD1 (7 bases). Trimming removed 5 bases at V and 6 bases at J, with 20 bases between. The CDR3 is made up of 15 amino acids. Per the germline V gene, CDR1 is SGHAT and CDR2 is FQNNGV. CDR3 protein: CASSPTVRGVGEQYF. The covered CDR3 bases are TGTGCCAGCAGCCCTACCGTCAGGGGGGTGGGCGAG.

Concerning this clone: Read data end 3 residues before the CDR3 end; the end is taken from the germline J gene. The rearrangement links TRBV19 to TRBJ1-5; 9 bases agree with TRBD1. The CDR3 runs 15 residues. The germline CDR1 and CDR2 sequences are LNHDA and SQIVND (reference sequence). Losses at the gene ends were 7 bases for V and 2 bases for J; bases not matched to a gene: 6. CDR3 sequence reads: CASTRTGEGNQPQHF. The CDR3 bases that were read are TGTGCCAGTACCAGGACAGGGGAAGGCAATCAGCCC.

Comments on this clone: The read terminates 3 residues before the CDR3 end, so the remaining end is supplied by the germline J gene. V is TRBV11-2 and J is TRBJ2-7; 8 nucleotides match TRBD1. Germline loops: CDR1 SGHAT, CDR2 FQNNGV. The CDR3 extends over 15 amino acids. J was trimmed by 2 bases and V by 4 bases; bases with no gene match: 7. CDR3 DNA, as far as it was read: TGTGCCAGCAGCTGGGGCGGACAGGGAACCTACGAG. It encodes CASSWGGQGTYE. The complete CDR3 sequence is CASSWGGQGTYEQYF.

Incomplete CDR3 DNA: TGTGCCAGCACCCACCCGCGCTCCTACGAG. The encoded protein is CASTHPRSYE. Given in full, the CDR3 is CASTHPRSYEQYF. The V call is TRBV11-2, the J call TRBJ2-7; no clear D. The DNA ends 3 residues before the CDR3 does, and the rest of the CDR3 is filled in from the germline J gene. V was shortened by 7 bases and J by 0 bases, with 10 bases between the two germline ends. The CDR3 spans 13 residues. Germline CDR1 SGHAT, CDR2 FQNNGV.

On this clone itself: The read halts 3 residues ahead of the CDR3 end, with the missing end drawn from the germline J gene. The gene calls are TRBV6-1 and TRBJ1-2; D ambiguous. The CDR3 totals 13 residues. The germline V and J ends were trimmed by 4 bases and 3 bases, with 9 bases remaining between them. The germline V gene has CDR1 MNHNS and CDR2 SASEGT. CDR3 DNA (partial): TGTGCCAGCAGTGCGTTGAGGGACTATGGC. Translation: CASSALRDYG. The whole CDR3 reads CASSALRDYGYTF.

The CDR3 spells CASSSPGGGTEAFF. The CDR3 bases that were read are TGTGCCAGCAGCTCCCCGGGGGGAGGCACTGAA. V usage is TRBV7-9 and J usage is TRBJ1-1; D might be TRBD1 (5 bases). The read falls 3 residues short of the CDR3 end, and the missing part is taken from the germline J gene. V gave up 4 bases and J gave up 4 bases, with 13 bases separating them. The CDR3 covers 14 residues. CDR1 and CDR2 from the germline V gene are SEHNR and FQNEAQ (reference sequence).

About this clone: The read stops 3 residues short of the end of the CDR3; the missing end is completed from the germline J gene. This chain connects TRBV18 to TRBJ1-2; no clear D. CDR3 length: 12 amino acids. Per germline, CDR1 KGHSH and CDR2 LQKENI. CDR3 amino acids: CASSLEGTGYTF. The sequenced part of the CDR3 DNA is TGTGCCAGCTCACTAGAGGGTACGGGC.

The CDR3 sequence: CSASTSRRTDTQYF. The DNA read from the CDR3 is TGCAGTGCTAGTACTAGCCGACGCACAGATACG. The chain couples TRBV20-1 to TRBJ2-3; TRBD2 might be the D (6 bases). The read terminates 3 residues before the CDR3 end, so the remaining end is supplied by the germline J gene. The CDR3 contains 14 residues. Between the trimmed V and J ends, which lost 3 bases and 1 base, there was a span of 11 bases. Germline V gives CDR1 DFQATT, CDR2 SNEGSKA (reference sequence).

Concerning this clone: The DNA ends 3 residues before the CDR3 does, and the rest of the CDR3 is filled in from the germline J gene. The chain recombines TRBV7-9 with TRBJ2-2; D uncertain. V was trimmed by 2 bases and J by 9 bases, leaving 10 bases between them. Germline V gene data show CDR1 as SEHNR and CDR2 as FQNEAQ (reference sequence). The CDR3 sequence is 13 residues long. The CDR3 loop reads CASSLQSVWELFF. The DNA read from the CDR3 is TGTGCCAGCAGCTTACAGAGTGTCTGGGAG.

This chain's CDR3 is CASNRGSSYNEQFF. CDR3 bases read: TGTGCCAGTAACAGGGGCAGCTCCTACAATGAG. The chain recombines TRBV19 with TRBJ2-1; 7 positions match TRBD1. The read comes to an end 3 residues before the CDR3 does, leaving the germline J gene to fill in the end. This CDR3 comprises 14 residues. V lost 7 bases to trimming and J lost 0 bases; unmatched junction nucleotides: 3. The germline CDR1 and CDR2 sequences are LNHDA and SQIVND (reference sequence).

Incomplete CDR3 DNA: TGTGCCAGCAGCACAGACAGGGCCAGGGGC. Its translation is CASSTDRARG. In full, the CDR3 reads CASSTDRARGYTF. The V and J genes are TRBV7-9 and TRBJ1-2; 7 bases are shared with TRBD1. The sequence runs out 3 residues before the end of the CDR3; the remainder is reconstructed from the germline J gene. From germline, CDR1 is SEHNR and CDR2 FQNEAQ (reference sequence). The CDR3 is made up of 13 amino acids.

Worth noting for this clone: The DNA ends 3 residues before the CDR3 does, and the rest of the CDR3 is filled in from the germline J gene. The chain is built from TRBV30 and TRBJ1-2; TRBD1 matches 7 bases. The germline V gene encodes CDR1 GTSNPN and CDR2 SVGIG (reference sequence). The trim removed 2 bases at V and 5 bases at J, leaving 11 bases unmatched. The CDR3 contains 15 residues. This CDR3 reads CAWSRGAGGYYGYTF. The covered CDR3 bases are TGTGCCTGGAGTCGTGGGGCAGGGGGATATTATGGC. Combining the CDR3 with reference TRBV30 and TRBJ1-2 gives the whole variable domain SQTIHQWPATLVQPVGSPLSLECTVEGTSNPNLYWYRQAAGRGLQLLFYSVGIGQISSEVPQNLSASRPQDRQFILSSKKLLLSDSGFYLCAWSRGAGGYYGYTFGSGTRLTVV.

To note about this clone: Read data end 3 residues before the CDR3 end; the end is taken from the germline J gene. The chain combines TRBV19 with TRBJ1-1, with 8 nucleotides matching TRBD1. Germline-derived CDR1 and CDR2 are LNHDA and SQIVND (reference sequence). Losses at the gene ends were 6 bases for V and 3 bases for J; bases not matched to a gene: 3. CDR3 size: 13 residues. CDR3 loop: CASRDRVDTEAFF. Partial CDR3 DNA: TGTGCCAGTAGGGACAGGGTGGACACTGAA.

Remarks on this clone: The read stops 3 residues short of the end of the CDR3; the missing end is completed from the germline J gene. The J gene is TRBJ1-6, the V gene TRBV10-1; D gene unclear. The length of the CDR3 is 15 residues. V was pared by 3 bases and J by 8 bases, with 14 bases between. From germline, CDR1 is WNHNN and CDR2 SYGVQD (reference sequence). The CDR3: CASSDGSAGDSPLHF. The sequenced part of the CDR3 DNA is TGCGCCAGCAGTGACGGCAGCGCCGGGGATTCACCC.